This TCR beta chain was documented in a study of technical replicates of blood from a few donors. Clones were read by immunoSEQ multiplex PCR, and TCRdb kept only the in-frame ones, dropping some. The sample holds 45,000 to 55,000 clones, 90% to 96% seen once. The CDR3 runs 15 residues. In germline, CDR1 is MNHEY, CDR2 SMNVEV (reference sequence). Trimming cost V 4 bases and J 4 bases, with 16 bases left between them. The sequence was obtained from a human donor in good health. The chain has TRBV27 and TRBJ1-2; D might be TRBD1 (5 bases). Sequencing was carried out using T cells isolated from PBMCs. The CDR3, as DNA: TGTGCCAGCAGTTGGGGCCCAGGAGCCCCCTATGGCTACACCTTC. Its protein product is CASSWGPGAPYGYTF.